This entry concerns a single T cell receptor (beta chain). The sample comes from a study of blood T cell repertoires in COVID-19. Background on the study: Acute and convalescent COVID-19 specimens originated in the United States, Italy and Spain.

The CDR3 length is 18 residues. J gave up 0 bases and V 6 bases, and 10 bases lay outside the gene matches. Germline V lookup: CDR1 LNHDA, CDR2 SQIVND (reference sequence). During the 2 weeks before they entered the study, exposed participants had met someone with a PCR-confirmed or clinician-diagnosed COVID-19 case. Sequenced by immunoSEQ multiplex PCR; TCRdb stores in-frame clones only, minus some. The profile shows 300,000 to 400,000 clones, over 90% of them singletons. This clonotype originated in a woman aged 25 to 45 who had been exposed to COVID-19. The sequenced material came from PBMCs or T cells enriched from blood (not recorded which). This chain links TRBV19 with TRBJ2-6; 8 bases line up with TRBD1. As DNA, the CDR3 is TGTGCCAGTAGCGGGGCGGGACAGGCCTTCTCTGGGGCCAACGTCCTGACTTTC. Residues: CASSGAGQAFSGANVLTF.